These T cell receptor beta chains were read from a single sample in a study of blood T cell repertoires in COVID-19. The repertoire was sequenced with immunoSEQ multiplex PCR; TCRdb's copy has only in-frame clones and lacks some. The table records roughly 130,000 clones, more than 80% of them present only once. The sequenced sample consisted of peripheral blood. The receptor source for this set is a man in his forties or fifties with acute or convalescent COVID-19. Each CDR3 is given with its conserved first and last residue. Fields, in order: J gene, V gene, D gene, clone size, CDR3 DNA, CDR3 protein. A D gene is named only where the DNA matches it firmly. Some rows mark clone size as missing; the rest say once, few, many or name a class of expanded clone.

TRBJ2-7 TRBV3-1/TRBV3-2 TRBD2 few TGTGCCAGCAGGGGGACTAGCGGGGGGTACGAGCAGTACTTC CASRGTSGGYEQYF
TRBJ1-1 TRBV11-3 NA NA TGTGCCAGCAGCAACAGTCGTTCGAACACTGAAGCTTTCTTT CASSNSRSNTEAFF
TRBJ1-1 TRBV5-5 NA many TGTGCCAGCAGCTCGGGGTGGCAGGGGTACACTGAAGCTTTCTTT CASSSGWQGYTEAFF
TRBJ2-1 TRBV19 NA NA TGTGCCAGTAGTCCCCCCGGGGTCTCCAATGAGCAGTTCTTC CASSPPGVSNEQFF
TRBJ1-1 TRBV9 NA NA TGTGCCAGCAGCGTACAGGGTATGGGCCCAGCTTTCTTT CASSVQGMGPAFF
TRBJ2-7 TRBV15 NA NA TGTGCCACCAGCAGAGATCCGAGGTACGAGCAGTACTTC CATSRDPRYEQYF
TRBJ1-1 TRBV5-1 TRBD1 NA TGCGCCAGCAGCTTTTTCTCGGACAGGGGTAATTGGGCTTTCTTT CASSFFSDRGNWAFF
TRBJ1-2 TRBV27 TRBD1 NA TGTGCCAGCAGGAATAATCCGGGACAGGGGTTTGGCTACACCTTC CASRNNPGQGFGYTF
TRBJ2-3 TRBV4-1 NA NA TGCGCCAGCAGCCTAACAGCCGGGACTCCCAGCACAGATACGCAGTATTTT CASSLTAGTPSTDTQYF
TRBJ1-4 TRBV5-6 TRBD1 NA TGTGCCAGCAGCTTTACAGGGGGCGTAGCGACTAATGAAAAACTGTTTTTT CASSFTGGVATNEKLFF
TRBJ1-2 TRBV6-5 NA NA TGTGCCAGCACCTACTCAGGACTTACGGACTATGGCTACACCTTC CASTYSGLTDYGYTF
TRBJ1-2 TRBV4-3 TRBD1 NA TGCGCCAGCAGCCAAGGACAGGGGATCGGCGGCTACACCTTC CASSQGQGIGGYTF
TRBJ1-6 TRBV27 NA NA TGTGCCAGCAGTTTAAACCCCCCGAGGCCATCCCTTGCACCCCTCCACTTT CASSLNPPRPSLAPLHF
TRBJ2-3 TRBV13 TRBD2 NA TGTGCCAGCAGCACTAGCGGGGGGGCTTTCATCGCAGATACGCAGTATTTT CASSTSGGAFIADTQYF
TRBJ2-3 TRBV5-5 NA NA TGTGCCAGCAGCCCGGGGGCTGGGGCGGGAGCTACAGATACGCAGTATTTT CASSPGAGAGATDTQYF
TRBJ1-4 TRBV3-1/TRBV3-2 TRBD1 NA TGTGCCAGCAGCTACGCCGGGACAGCGAATGAAAAACTGTTTTTT CASSYAGTANEKLFF
TRBJ2-1 TRBV20-1 TRBD2 NA TGCAGTGCTAGTGGGAGCGGGAGAGTCTACAATGAGCAGTTCTTC CSASGSGRVYNEQFF
TRBJ1-2 TRBV5-6 NA NA TGTGCCAGCAAACCCCGGACAGAGAGTTTCTATGGCTACACCTTC CASKPRTESFYGYTF
TRBJ1-6 TRBV19 NA NA TGTGCCAGTAGTTGGACAGTCTATAATTCACCCCTCCACTTT CASSWTVYNSPLHF
TRBJ1-6 TRBV30 NA NA TGTGCCTGGAGTTTAGGATCTAGCTCCTATAATTCACCCCTCCACTTT CAWSLGSSSYNSPLHF
TRBJ2-5 TRBV6-1 NA NA TGTGCCAGCAGTGAGTATCGGACTCGGGAGACCCAGTACTTC CASSEYRTRETQYF
TRBJ2-7 TRBV12-3/TRBV12-4 NA NA TGTGCCAGCAGTTTTGGAGCAATATACGAGCAGTACTTC CASSFGAIYEQYF
TRBJ2-2 TRBV9 NA NA TGTGCCAGCAGCGTACGTCAGGGGACCAACACCGGGGAGCTGTTTTTT CASSVRQGTNTGELFF
TRBJ2-5 TRBV19 TRBD2 once TGTGCCAGTAGTATATCGGCTAGCGGGGGCCTTGCCAGCGAGACCCAGTACTTC CASSISASGGLASETQYF
TRBJ2-7 TRBV27 TRBD1 once TGTGCCAGCAGTTTATCGCAGGGGGCGAACTACGAGCAGTACTTC CASSLSQGANYEQYF
TRBJ2-3 TRBV10-3 TRBD1 NA TGTGCCATCAGTGGGAAAGAGGGGGCATTGGTAGATACGCAGTATTTT CAISGKEGALVDTQYF
TRBJ1-2 TRBV7-9 TRBD1 NA TGTGCCAGCAGCCCACAGGGGCCCTACTATGGCTACACCTTC CASSPQGPYYGYTF
TRBJ1-2 TRBV25-1 TRBD1 few TGTGCCAGCACCCAATTCGGGACAGGGCTTTTGGGCTACACCTTC CASTQFGTGLLGYTF
TRBJ1-4 TRBV10-3 NA NA TGTGCCATCAGTGGCGAGGAGGAAAAACTGTTTTTT CAISGEEEKLFF
TRBJ2-1 TRBV19 NA NA TGTGCCAGTAGTGAGACGTCAGGGGGGTGGCCCAATGAGCAGTTCTTC CASSETSGGWPNEQFF
TRBJ2-3 TRBV10-1 TRBD2 NA TGCGCCAGCAGTGCTAGCGGAAACACAGATACGCAGTATTTT CASSASGNTDTQYF
TRBJ1-2 TRBV7-2 TRBD1 NA TGTGCCAGCAGCACAGGACAGGGAACCTCTGGCTACACCTTC CASSTGQGTSGYTF
TRBJ2-1 TRBV9 TRBD2 once TGTGCCAGCAGCTCCAGAGGGACTATCTATGAGCAGTTCTTC CASSSRGTIYEQFF
TRBJ2-2 TRBV15 TRBD1 NA TGTGCCACCAGCAGAGGTCGGACAGGGGCCGGGGAGCTGTTTTTT CATSRGRTGAGELFF
TRBJ2-1 TRBV19 TRBD2 NA TGTGCCAGTACCCTGGGGGGGGCCTACAATGAGCAGTTCTTC CASTLGGAYNEQFF
TRBJ1-1 TRBV9 NA NA TGTGCCAGCAGCGTAGACGCGGTGGCCACTGAAGCTTTCTTT CASSVDAVATEAFF
TRBJ2-3 TRBV6-2/TRBV6-3 NA NA TGTGCCAGCAGTTCCTTCGGGCGGGGGCGTTTCACAGATACGCAGTATTTT CASSSFGRGRFTDTQYF
TRBJ1-1 TRBV15 NA NA TGTGCCACCAGCAATAAACCGGGACTCGAAGCTTTCTTT CATSNKPGLEAFF
TRBJ2-3 TRBV11-3 TRBD2 NA TGTGCCAGTAGCGGGACTAGCACAGATACGCAGTATTTT CASSGTSTDTQYF
TRBJ2-5 TRBV6-2/TRBV6-3 TRBD2 NA TGTGCCAGCAGTTACGAACTAGCGGGGAACCTCCGGGAGACCCAGTACTTC CASSYELAGNLRETQYF